One and the same sample provided the 29 T cell receptor beta chains below, sequenced in a study of CD8 T cells in Susac syndrome. Reverse transcription of about 0.5 to 1 ug RNA was performed with random hexamers. TCRdb reprocessed the immunoSEQ multiplex PCR reads with MiXCR, giving one entry per CDR3 protein. Of about 140,000 distinct CDR3 sequences detected, 85% to 95% appear once; the ten largest clones hold about 0.11%. Sequenced: CD4+ T cells from PBMCs. All receptors derive from a human donor with multiple sclerosis.

The chain has TRBV20-1 and TRBJ1-4; 7 bases are a match to TRBD1. The CDR3 sequence is 13 residues long. From germline, CDR1 is DFQATT and CDR2 SNEGSKA (reference sequence). Trimming took 3 bases from V and 5 from J; bases not matched to a gene: 3. The DNA for the CDR3 is TGCAGTGCTAGGACAGGGACAAATGAAAAACTGTTTTTT. Amino acid sequence: CSARTGTNEKLFF.

The rearrangement joins TRBV20-1 to TRBJ2-1, with 8 bases aligning to TRBD2. The trim removed 0 bases at V and 4 bases at J, leaving 11 bases unmatched. CDR1 DFQATT and CDR2 SNEGSKA come from the germline V gene (reference sequence). This CDR3 has 17 amino acids. The CDR3 bases are TGCAGTGCTAGAGATCCCAAGACTAGCGCCTTGTACAATGAGCAGTTCTTC. Translating gives CSARDPKTSALYNEQFF.

This chain links TRBV7-9 with TRBJ2-7; maybe TRBD1 (5 bases). Germline lookup yields CDR1 SEHNR and CDR2 FQNEAQ (reference sequence). The CDR3 sequence is 14 residues long. Trimming shortened V by 2 bases and J by 5 bases, and 13 bases separated the two germline ends. CDR3 DNA sequence: TGTGCCAGCAGCTTAACTGCAGGGTCCAACGAGCAGTACTTC. Its translation is CASSLTAGSNEQYF.

The gene calls are TRBV27 and TRBJ2-3, with unresolved D. Germline assignment: CDR1 MNHEY and CDR2 SMNVEV (reference sequence). Trimming took off 10 bases at V and 2 bases at J, with 16 bases between the two ends. The length of the CDR3 is 14 residues. CDR3 region: CATRRTDDTDTQYF. The CDR3 DNA follows: TGTGCCACCCGAAGGACCGATGACACAGATACGCAGTATTTT.

This clonotype was counted once. The chain recombines TRBV12-3 or TRBV12-4 with TRBJ1-1; TRBD1 might be the D (5 bases). CDR3 length: 13 residues. Trimming pared 6 bases from V and 2 bases from J, leaving 10 bases between. CDR3 region: CASSLQANTEAFF. The CDR3 region has the DNA TGTGCCAGCAGCCTACAGGCCAACACTGAAGCTTTCTTT.

The chain uses TRBV7-2 and TRBJ2-5; tentative D call: TRBD2 (5 bases). Germline-derived CDR1 and CDR2 are SGHTA and FQGNSA. This CDR3 is 17 amino acids long. V was pared by 4 bases and J by 6 bases, with 24 bases between. CDR3 in amino acids: CASSSGLGVGVEKTQYF. CDR3 in DNA: TGTGCCAGCAGCTCCGGTTTGGGAGTCGGGGTGGAGAAGACCCAGTACTTC.

The V gene is TRBV12-3 or TRBV12-4, the J gene TRBJ2-7; no clear D. This CDR3 has 14 residues. Trimming took 0 bases from V and 2 from J, leaving 8 bases between them. The DNA of the CDR3 is TGTGCCAGCAGTTTAGCGGGCCGGGCCTACGAGCAGTACTTC. This gives the protein CASSLAGRAYEQYF.

The V gene is TRBV2, the J gene TRBJ2-3; D remains ambiguous. The CDR3 is 13 amino acids. Trimming took 2 bases from V and 4 from J, leaving 7 bases between them. The V gene's germline CDR1 is SNHLY and CDR2 FYNNEI. In nucleotides, the CDR3 is TGTGCCAGCAGTGAACACTTAGCAGATACGCAGTATTTT. It specifies CASSEHLADTQYF.

This rearrangement joins TRBV27 to TRBJ1-5; possibly TRBD1 for D (6 bases). V was cut by 4 bases and J by 4 bases, with 14 bases left in between. The CDR3 has 15 residues. Germline-derived CDR1 and CDR2 are MNHEY and SMNVEV (reference sequence). This chain's CDR3 is CASSSLGGGNQPQHF. CDR3 sequence (DNA): TGTGCCAGCAGTTCCCTAGGAGGGGGGAATCAGCCCCAGCATTTT.

The chain couples TRBV19 to TRBJ2-4; 9 positions match TRBD2. Per the germline V gene, CDR1 is LNHDA and CDR2 is SQIVND (reference sequence). The ends lost 3 bases at V and 6 bases at J; junction bases unmatched: 9. The CDR3 contains 16 residues. The chain's CDR3 is CASSIGAGGQGNIQYF. CDR3 DNA: TGTGCCAGTAGTATCGGGGCGGGAGGGCAAGGAAACATTCAGTACTTC.

The V call is TRBV6-1, the J call TRBJ2-7; 7 positions agree with TRBD1. With 6 bases clipped from V and 0 bases from J, the junction kept 8 bases outside the gene matches. The germline gives CDR1 MNHNS, CDR2 SASEGT. This CDR3 region has 15 residues. Written as DNA, the CDR3 is TGTGCCAGCAGAACAGGGGCCTCAAGCTCCTACGAGCAGTACTTC. Translation gives CASRTGASSSYEQYF.

The chain couples TRBV29-1 to TRBJ1-2; D not certain. Trimming took off 1 base at V and 6 bases at J, with 9 bases between the two ends. Germline loops: CDR1 SQVTM, CDR2 ANQGSEA. The CDR3 runs to 12 residues. The CDR3 region has the DNA TGCAGCGTTGAAGTCCCCCCGGATGGCTACACCTTC. Its protein product is CSVEVPPDGYTF.

This chain links TRBV27 with TRBJ1-4, with 9 bases fitting TRBD1. Trimming cost V 4 bases and J 4 bases; bases outside gene matches: 4. The CDR3 is 15 amino acids. Germline-derived CDR1 and CDR2 are MNHEY and SMNVEV (reference sequence). The CDR3 is CASSSDRGNNEKLFF. The CDR3 region has the DNA TGTGCCAGCAGTTCCGACAGGGGGAATAATGAAAAACTGTTTTTT.

The CDR3 sequence: CSARPLGTVHQPQHF. CDR3 sequence (DNA): TGCAGTGCTAGACCCCTGGGCACAGTTCATCAGCCCCAGCATTTT. The rearrangement links TRBV20-1 to TRBJ1-5; D gene uncertain. CDR1 and CDR2 (germline): DFQATT, SNEGSKA (reference sequence). Trimming pared 2 bases from V and 5 bases from J, leaving 16 bases between. This CDR3 spans 15 amino acids.

The V and J genes are TRBV15 and TRBJ1-6; D might be TRBD1 (5 bases). The germline CDR1 and CDR2 sequences are LNHNV and YYDKDF (reference sequence). V lost 1 base and J lost 10, with 11 bases in between. The length of the CDR3 is 14 residues. CDR3 in DNA: TGTGCCACCAGCAGAGTCGGGACCACATCACCCCTCCACTTT. This codes for CATSRVGTTSPLHF.

This chain connects TRBV7-6 to TRBJ2-1; 10 positions agree with TRBD2. The CDR3 runs 14 residues. CDR1 and CDR2 from the germline V gene are SGHVS and FNYEAQ. J was trimmed by 13 bases and V by 5 bases; bases with no gene match: 11. The CDR3 coding sequence is TGTGCCAGCAGCCCCCGAAATCCTAGCGGGAGACAGTTCTTC. Its protein product is CASSPRNPSGRQFF.

This rearrangement joins TRBV5-1 to TRBJ1-6; unclear D gene. Trimming stripped 0 bases from V and 7 bases from J, with 8 bases between. The CDR3 length is 14 residues. The germline CDR1 and CDR2 sequences are SGHRS and YFSETQ. CDR3 nucleotides: TGCGCCAGCAGCTTGGGAAGCCCAAATTCACCCCTCCACTTT. This gives the protein CASSLGSPNSPLHF.

The chain couples TRBV15 to TRBJ1-5; D remains ambiguous. The germline V gene encodes CDR1 LNHNV and CDR2 YYDKDF (reference sequence). CDR3 length: 14 amino acids. V was shortened by 0 bases and J by 7 bases, with 10 bases between the two germline ends. CDR3 sequence reads: CATSRDQNGQPQHF. CDR3 bases: TGTGCCACCAGCAGAGATCAGAACGGGCAGCCCCAGCATTTT.

This sequence joins TRBV28 and TRBJ2-6; D might be TRBD1 (5 bases). Germline V gene lookup returns CDR1 MDHEN and CDR2 SYDVKM. CDR3 length: 18 residues. V was cut by 5 bases and J by 0 bases, with 17 bases left in between. The CDR3 sequence: CASSPFSKTDSGANVLTF. CDR3 in DNA: TGTGCCAGCAGTCCTTTCTCGAAGACAGACTCTGGGGCCAACGTCCTGACTTTC.

CDR3: CAWTSGGGGNQPQHF. The CDR3 DNA reads TGTGCCTGGACCTCCGGAGGGGGAGGCAATCAGCCCCAGCATTTT. The J gene is TRBJ1-5, the V gene TRBV30, with TRBD1 as a possible D gene (6 bases). The CDR3 length is 15 residues. Per germline, CDR1 GTSNPN and CDR2 SVGIG (reference sequence). The V and J ends lost 4 bases and 2 bases respectively, with 15 bases between them.

V usage is TRBV29-1 and J usage is TRBJ2-1; TRBD2 is a possible D gene (5 bases). This CDR3 comprises 15 residues. V dropped 4 bases and J dropped 5 bases, with 18 bases sitting between them. CDR1 SQVTM and CDR2 ANQGSEA come from the germline V gene. The CDR3 region has the DNA TGCAGCGTTGTAGTTGCCAGCGCGGGCAACAATGAGCAGTTCTTC. Residues: CSVVVASAGNNEQFF.

This clonotype has a single count. The chain is built from TRBV30 and TRBJ1-1, with D perhaps matching TRBD1 (5 bases). This CDR3 contains 12 residues. Germline loops: CDR1 GTSNPN, CDR2 SVGIG (reference sequence). Trimming pared 5 bases from V and 11 bases from J, leaving 18 bases between. CDR3 residues: CAWGTVDTGAFF. DNA for the CDR3: TGTGCCTGGGGGACCGTTGATACGGGGGCTTTCTTT.

The chain joins TRBV11-2 to TRBJ2-4; 8 bases agree with TRBD1. Germline-derived CDR1 and CDR2 are SGHAT and FQNNGV. The junction had 11 bases not matched to a gene; V was cut back by 5 bases and J by 2 bases. CDR3 size: 17 residues. The CDR3: CASSPQQGAQTKNIQYF. The CDR3 DNA reads TGTGCCAGCAGCCCTCAGCAGGGGGCGCAGACCAAAAACATTCAGTACTTC. The full variable domain, with the rest looked up from reference TRBV11-2 and TRBJ2-4, is EAGVAQSPRYKIIEKRQSVAFWCNPISGHATLYWYQQILGQGPKLLIQFQNNGVVDDSQLPKDRFSAERLKGVDSTLKIQPAKLEDSAVYLCASSPQQGAQTKNIQYFGAGTRLSVL.

This clonotype was seen once. This chain joins TRBV5-1 and TRBJ1-2, with D unresolved. There are 13 residues in the CDR3. Looked up from germline, CDR1 is SGHRS and CDR2 is YFSETQ. V was clipped by 0 bases and J by 7 bases, with 10 bases between them. CDR3 protein: CASSLGTAGGYTF. CDR3 nucleotides: TGCGCCAGCAGCTTGGGGACTGCAGGTGGCTACACCTTC.

The chain recombines TRBV20-1 with TRBJ2-6, with a possible D match to TRBD1 (5 bases). V was shortened by 1 base and J by 0 bases, with 10 bases between the two germline ends. CDR1 DFQATT and CDR2 SNEGSKA come from the germline V gene (reference sequence). CDR3 length: 16 residues. The chain's CDR3 is CSARGQSLSGANVLTF. CDR3 in DNA: TGCAGTGCTAGAGGACAGTCCCTCTCTGGGGCCAACGTCCTGACTTTC.

V is TRBV6-2 or TRBV6-3 and J is TRBJ2-7; a possible D gene is TRBD1 (6 bases). This CDR3 spans 18 amino acids. Germline lookup yields CDR1 MNHEY and CDR2 SVGEGT. Trimming took off 5 bases at V and 3 bases at J, with 26 bases between the two ends. The CDR3 spells CASSTPLLLGTQNYEQYF. The CDR3 DNA is TGTGCCAGCAGTACCCCCCTACTGCTTGGGACACAAAACTACGAGCAGTACTTC.

The V gene is TRBV18, the J gene TRBJ1-5; 9 bases align to TRBD1. The CDR3 is 16 amino acids. The germline gives CDR1 KGHSH, CDR2 LQKENI. V lost 3 bases to trimming and J lost 0 bases; unmatched junction nucleotides: 3. CDR3 protein: CASSPGQGNSNQPQHF. The CDR3 DNA sequence: TGTGCCAGCTCACCGGGACAGGGAAATAGCAATCAGCCCCAGCATTTT. The variable domain in full, with the rest retrieved from reference TRBV18 and TRBJ1-5, is NAGVMQNPRHLVRRRGQEARLRCSPMKGHSHVYWYRQLPEEGLKFMVYLQKENIIDESGMPKERFSAEFPKEGPSILRIQQVVRGDSAAYFCASSPGQGNSNQPQHFGDGTRLSIL.

The chain uses TRBV9 and TRBJ1-2; D unclear. The germline gives CDR1 SGDLS, CDR2 YYNGEE. V lost 5 bases to trimming and J lost 8 bases, with 13 bases between them. This CDR3 region has 12 residues. The CDR3 region is CASRPKSGGYTF. CDR3 bases: TGTGCCAGCAGGCCCAAGTCGGGCGGCTACACCTTC.

The chain has TRBV4-3 and TRBJ2-3; the D is unclear. Germline assignment: CDR1 LGHNA and CDR2 YSLEER. The CDR3 has 13 residues. Trimming took 1 base from V and 2 from J, leaving 4 bases between them. The CDR3 is CASSQGITDTQYF. The DNA of the CDR3 is TGCGCCAGCAGCCAAGGAATCACAGATACGCAGTATTTT.